The next 19 T cell receptor beta chains were all read from a single sample in a study of Ad26.COV2.S vaccination and SARS-CoV-2 variants. Treatment described: approximately 18 received Ad26.COV2.S at low or high dose, single or two shots; about 5 received placebo; per-sample allocation not given. Each sample was drawn 63 days after the first injection (of vaccine or placebo). Profiling relied on immunoSEQ multiplex PCR, and the TCRdb table lists in-frame clones only, not all of them. The sample includes fewer than 400,000 clones, more than 70% of them seen just once. The starting material was peripheral blood, obtained in a trial of Ad26.COV2.S vaccine versus placebo. All receptors come from a person between 18 and 60 years old who received the Ad26.COV2.S COVID-19 vaccine or a placebo.

The rearrangement joins TRBV4-1 to TRBJ2-4; 10 bases match TRBD2. CDR3 size: 17 residues. V lost 3 bases and J lost 6; bases outside the gene matches: 11. Per the germline V gene, CDR1 is MGHRA and CDR2 is YSYEKL. As DNA, the CDR3 is TGCGCCAGCAGCCATCTCTCTTTAGCGGGGGGTGGAAACATTCAGTACTTC. Translating gives CASSHLSLAGGGNIQYF.

The chain is built from TRBV30 and TRBJ1-1; D uncertain. V lost 1 base and J lost 11, with 20 bases in between. The CDR3 is made up of 14 amino acids. Germline V CDR1 and CDR2: GTSNPN, SVGIG (reference sequence). Here the CDR3 reads CAWSEGYTLVWAFF. DNA for the CDR3: TGTGCCTGGAGTGAAGGCTACACGCTTGTATGGGCTTTCTTT.

The chain joins TRBV15 to TRBJ2-5; 8 bases line up with TRBD1. Looked up from germline, CDR1 is LNHNV and CDR2 is YYDKDF (reference sequence). Trimming cost V 5 bases and J 5 bases; bases outside gene matches: 7. This CDR3 comprises 14 residues. DNA for the CDR3: TGTGCCACCAGCTTTGGGACAGGACGGGAGACCCAGTACTTC. It encodes CATSFGTGRETQYF.

The chain has TRBV5-1 and TRBJ2-5; TRBD2 agrees at 8 bases. The CDR3 spans 14 residues. The germline V gene has CDR1 SGHRS and CDR2 YFSETQ. The V segment lost 5 bases and the J segment 3 bases; nucleotides outside the gene matches: 6. The CDR3 sequence is CASRFPGLEETQYF. Here the CDR3 DNA reads TGCGCCAGCAGATTTCCGGGACTAGAAGAGACCCAGTACTTC. The complete variable domain, with remaining parts taken from reference TRBV5-1 and TRBJ2-5, reads KAGVTQTPRYLIKTRGQQVTLSCSPISGHRSVSWYQQTPGQGLQFLFEYFSETQRNKGNFPGRFSGRQFSNSRSEMNVSTLELGDSALYLCASRFPGLEETQYFGPGTRLLVL.

The count of this clone is one. The rearrangement uses TRBV3-1 (or the pseudogene TRBV3-2) and TRBJ2-7; TRBD1 matches at 7 bases. CDR3 length equals 14 residues. CDR1 and CDR2 (germline): LGHDT, YNNKEL (reference sequence). J lost 2 bases, V lost 4 bases, and 5 bases had no gene match. CDR3 amino acids: CASSPGGTTYEQYF. For the CDR3, the DNA is TGTGCCAGCAGCCCAGGGGGTACTACCTACGAGCAGTACTTC.

The rearrangement uses TRBV11-2 and TRBJ2-7, with D possibly matching TRBD1 (6 bases). Germline CDR1 is SGHAT and CDR2 is FQNNGV. Trimming removed 3 bases at V and 3 bases at J, with 12 bases between. The CDR3 is 14 amino acids. The CDR3 reads CASSFLPQGYEQYF. CDR3 in DNA: TGTGCCAGCAGCTTCCTCCCACAGGGCTACGAGCAGTACTTC.

The V and J genes are TRBV2 and TRBJ1-2, with unresolved D. This CDR3 comprises 13 residues. Germline lookup yields CDR1 SNHLY and CDR2 FYNNEI. V dropped 5 bases and J dropped 5 bases, with 12 bases sitting between them. CDR3 DNA sequence: TGTGCCAGCAGTCAGGCAAAACTTTATGGCTACACCTTC. It codes for CASSQAKLYGYTF. The complete variable domain, with remaining parts taken from reference TRBV2 and TRBJ1-2, reads EPEVTQTPSHQVTQMGQEVILRCVPISNHLYFYWYRQILGQKVEFLVSFYNNEISEKSEIFDDQFSVERPDGSNFTLKIRSTKLEDSAMYFCASSQAKLYGYTFGSGTRLTVV.

To note about this clone: Other nucleotide sequences in the sample specify the same CDR3. The chain is built from TRBV18 and TRBJ1-5, with D maybe TRBD1 (5 bases). The length of the CDR3 is 13 residues. CDR1 KGHSH and CDR2 LQKENI come from the germline V gene. V lost 3 bases and J lost 7, with 10 bases in between. The CDR3 reads CASSPGRGQPQHF. The DNA of the CDR3 is TGTGCCAGCTCACCCGGACGGGGGCAGCCCCAGCATTTT.

The chain employs TRBV5-1 and TRBJ1-1; 7 positions match TRBD1. V dropped 4 bases and J dropped 5; count of bases not matched to a gene: 11. The germline V gene encodes CDR1 SGHRS and CDR2 YFSETQ. The CDR3 extends over 15 amino acids. CDR3 coding DNA: TGCGCCAGCAGCGTAGTTAGCAGGGGGAGTACTGAAGCTTTCTTT. Translating gives CASSVVSRGSTEAFF.

This chain joins TRBV3-1 (or the pseudogene TRBV3-2) and TRBJ1-1; TRBD1 might be the D (5 bases). The ends were cut back, 6 bases at V and 1 base at J, with 12 bases in the middle. Germline CDR1 LGHDT, CDR2 YNNKEL (reference sequence). This CDR3 spans 14 amino acids. CDR3 sequence (DNA): TGTGCCAGCAGGCCCTGGGGGGAGAACACTGAAGCTTTCTTT. Translation: CASRPWGENTEAFF.

The chain carries TRBV4-1 and TRBJ1-2; 7 positions agree with TRBD1. CDR3 size: 13 residues. The junction had 1 base not matched to a gene; V was cut back by 0 bases and J by 6 bases. The germline V gene has CDR1 MGHRA and CDR2 YSYEKL. CDR3 loop: CASSQDGTDGYTF. CDR3 nucleotide sequence: TGCGCCAGCAGCCAAGATGGGACAGATGGCTACACCTTC.

V is TRBV2 and J is TRBJ2-3; 7 nucleotides align to TRBD1. The trim removed 6 bases at V and 1 base at J, leaving 1 base unmatched. Germline loops: CDR1 SNHLY, CDR2 FYNNEI. CDR3 length: 13 residues. CDR3 sequence: CASRTGGTDTQYF. In DNA form, the CDR3 reads TGTGCCAGCAGAACAGGGGGCACAGATACGCAGTATTTT. The entire variable domain, with the rest obtained from reference TRBV2 and TRBJ2-3, is as follows: EPEVTQTPSHQVTQMGQEVILRCVPISNHLYFYWYRQILGQKVEFLVSFYNNEISEKSEIFDDQFSVERPDGSNFTLKIRSTKLEDSAMYFCASRTGGTDTQYFGPGTRLTVL.

This clone showed up just a few times. This rearrangement joins TRBV5-1 to TRBJ2-7; 9 bases fit TRBD1. Germline trimming cut 3 bases from V and 9 bases from J; bases unmatched to any gene: 25. CDR1 SGHRS and CDR2 YFSETQ come from the germline V gene. CDR3 size: 19 residues. The CDR3 DNA reads TGCGCCAGCAGCTCCAACCCTCAAACAGGGGGCCCTACCTACGAGCGGCAGTACTTC. Translated, it gives CASSSNPQTGGPTYERQYF.

The CDR3 DNA is TGTGCCAGCAGCCAAGACCCGACTAGTTTCTCCTACAATGAGCAGTTCTTC. The encoded protein is CASSQDPTSFSYNEQFF. V gene TRBV3-1 (or the pseudogene TRBV3-2) combines with J gene TRBJ2-1; possibly TRBD2 for D (6 bases). The V end was cut by 0 bases, the J end by 0 bases, with 12 bases between. There are 17 residues in the CDR3. Germline V lookup: CDR1 LGHDT, CDR2 YNNKEL (reference sequence).

With respect to this clone: The identical CDR3 is also encoded by other nucleotide sequences in the sample. The DNA for the CDR3 is TGTGCCAGCAGCCTAGACAGAGATCAGCCCCAGCATTTT. Encoded protein: CASSLDRDQPQHF. The rearrangement joins TRBV7-8 to TRBJ1-5, with a tentative D call TRBD1 (5 bases). V lost 5 bases to trimming and J lost 5 bases, with 10 bases between them. This CDR3 has 13 amino acids. Germline CDR1 reads SGHVS; CDR2 reads FQNEAQ.

This clone has only one observation. The chain joins TRBV12-1 to TRBJ1-3; TRBD1, as called in the table, went unchecked against the DNA. TRBV12-1 is described as a pseudogene. The CDR3 totals 16 residues. The CDR3 bases are TGTGCCAGCAGCCCGCCGACAGGGTTGGCTGGAAACACCATATATTTT. This sequence encodes CASSPPTGLAGNTIYF.

The chain is built from TRBV5-1 and TRBJ2-1; D perhaps matches TRBD2 (6 bases). This CDR3 is built from 17 residues. Germline V gives CDR1 SGHRS, CDR2 YFSETQ. Trimming stripped 0 bases from V and 4 bases from J, with 17 bases between. CDR3 sequence: CASSLGARGGVYNEQFF. CDR3 bases: TGCGCCAGCAGCTTGGGGGCTAGGGGCGGGGTATACAATGAGCAGTTCTTC.

V and J are TRBV7-9 and TRBJ2-7; D tentatively fits TRBD1 or TRBD2 (5 bases each). The CDR3 runs 15 residues. The V gene's germline CDR1 is SEHNR and CDR2 FQNEAQ (reference sequence). V lost 1 base to trimming and J lost 7 bases, with 17 bases between them. CDR3 coding DNA: TGTGCCAGCAGCTTAGTCGGGCAGGGAGAGAGAGAGCAGTACTTC. Encoded protein: CASSLVGQGEREQYF.

The chain couples TRBV27 to TRBJ2-7; D might be TRBD2 (6 bases). Germline CDR1 is MNHEY and CDR2 is SMNVEV (reference sequence). The CDR3 is 14 residues long. V lost 2 bases to trimming and J lost 5 bases, with 13 bases between them. This CDR3 reads CASSLEAGRHEQYF. As DNA, the CDR3 is TGTGCCAGCAGTTTAGAAGCGGGTCGACACGAGCAGTACTTC.